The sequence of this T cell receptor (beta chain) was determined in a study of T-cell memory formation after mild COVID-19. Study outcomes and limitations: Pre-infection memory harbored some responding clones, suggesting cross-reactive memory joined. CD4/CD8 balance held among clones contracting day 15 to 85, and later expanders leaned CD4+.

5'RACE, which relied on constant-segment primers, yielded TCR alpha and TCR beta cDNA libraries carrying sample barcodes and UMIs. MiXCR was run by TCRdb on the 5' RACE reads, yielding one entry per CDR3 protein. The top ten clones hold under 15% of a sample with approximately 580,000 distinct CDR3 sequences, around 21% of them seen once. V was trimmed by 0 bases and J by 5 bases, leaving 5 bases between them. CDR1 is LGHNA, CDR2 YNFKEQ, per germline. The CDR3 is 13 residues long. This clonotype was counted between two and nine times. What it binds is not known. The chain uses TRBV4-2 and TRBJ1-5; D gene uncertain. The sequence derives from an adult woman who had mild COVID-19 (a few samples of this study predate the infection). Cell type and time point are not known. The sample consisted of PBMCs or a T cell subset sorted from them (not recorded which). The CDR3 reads CASSQEFDQPQHF. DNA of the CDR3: TGTGCCAGCAGCCAAGAGTTCGATCAGCCCCAGCATTTT.